The T cell receptor (beta chain) described here comes from a study of cytomegalovirus exposure and HLA in healthy donors. A multiplex PCR was run with 60 Vbeta primers and 13 Jbeta primers. The table came from immunoSEQ multiplex PCR; TCRdb's copy has only in-frame clones and leaves some out. The sample holds approximately 120,000 clones, 81% seen once. Sequenced: PBMCs. The receptor was derived from a man in his late teens or twenties in good health and CMV-seropositive.

The CDR3 region is CAWSASGIRVGETQYF. The CDR3 nucleotides are TGTGCCTGGAGTGCTTCAGGGATAAGGGTTGGAGAGACCCAGTACTTC. The chain uses TRBV30 and TRBJ2-5; D is perhaps TRBD1 (5 bases). Germline lookup yields CDR1 GTSNPN and CDR2 SVGIG (reference sequence). The germline V and J ends were trimmed by 1 base and 4 bases, with 19 bases remaining between them. The CDR3 contains 16 residues.